This TCR beta chain was recorded in a study of ipilimumab plus nivolumab after autologous stem cell transplantation. At the level of the study: DLBCL patients had primary refractory or relapsed disease. The study, taken as a whole, reports: The authors say TCR, Treg and microbiome findings warrant further study.

Clones were sequenced by immunoSEQ multiplex PCR, and TCRdb holds only the in-frame ones, with some missing. The table includes about 83,000 clones, over 80% detected once. About this clone: Its matching antigen is unknown.

Through week 26, nivolumab 3 mg/kg IV was given weeks 1, 4, 7, 10, then biweekly. With 4 bases removed from V and 2 bases from J, the gap between germline ends came to 13 bases. The CDR3 runs 15 residues. The V gene's germline CDR1 is KGHSH and CDR2 LQKENI. This specimen consisted of PBMCs, obtained in a trial of ipilimumab plus nivolumab as post-transplant consolidation. This chain joins TRBV18 and TRBJ2-3; D may be TRBD1 (6 bases). The source is a male donor with diffuse large B-cell lymphoma. The CDR3 reads CASSQRQDFTDTQYF. CDR3 nucleotides: TGTGCCAGCTCACAAAGACAGGATTTCACAGATACGCAGTATTTT.